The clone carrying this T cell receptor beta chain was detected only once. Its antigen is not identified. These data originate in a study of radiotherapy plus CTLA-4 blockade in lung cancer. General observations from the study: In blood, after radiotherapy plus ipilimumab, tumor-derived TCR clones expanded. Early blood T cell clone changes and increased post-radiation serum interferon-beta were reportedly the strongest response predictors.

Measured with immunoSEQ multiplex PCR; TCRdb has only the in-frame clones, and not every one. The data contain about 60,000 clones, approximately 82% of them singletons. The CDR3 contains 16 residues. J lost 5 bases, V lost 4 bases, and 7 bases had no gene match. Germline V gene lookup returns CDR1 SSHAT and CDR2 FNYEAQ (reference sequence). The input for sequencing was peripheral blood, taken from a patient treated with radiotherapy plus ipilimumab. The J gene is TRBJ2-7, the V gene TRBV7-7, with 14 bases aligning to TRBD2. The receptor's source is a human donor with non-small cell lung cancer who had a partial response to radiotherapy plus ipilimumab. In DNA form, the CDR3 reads TGTGCCAGCAGCTCTCAGGGACTAGCGGGAGAAAACGAGCAGTACTTC. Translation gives CASSSQGLAGENEQYF. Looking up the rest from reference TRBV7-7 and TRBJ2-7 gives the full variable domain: GAGVSQSPRYKVTKRGQDVTLRCDPISSHATLYWYQQALGQGPEFLTYFNYEAQPDKSGLPSDRFSAERPEGSISTLTIQRTEQRDSAMYRCASSSQGLAGENEQYFGPGTRLTVT.